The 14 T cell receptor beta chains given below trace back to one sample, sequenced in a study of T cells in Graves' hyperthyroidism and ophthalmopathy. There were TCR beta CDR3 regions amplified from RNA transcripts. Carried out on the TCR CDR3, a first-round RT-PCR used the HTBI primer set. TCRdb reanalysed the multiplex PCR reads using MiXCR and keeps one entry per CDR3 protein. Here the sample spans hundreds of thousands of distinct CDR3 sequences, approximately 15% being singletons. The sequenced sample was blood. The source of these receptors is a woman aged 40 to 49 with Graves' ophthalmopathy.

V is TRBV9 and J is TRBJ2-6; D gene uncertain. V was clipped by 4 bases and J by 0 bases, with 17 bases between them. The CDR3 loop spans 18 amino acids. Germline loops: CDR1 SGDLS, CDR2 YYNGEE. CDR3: CASSPTPSAFSGANVLTF. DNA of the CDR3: TGTGCCAGCAGCCCGACCCCGTCGGCCTTCTCTGGGGCCAACGTCCTGACTTTC.

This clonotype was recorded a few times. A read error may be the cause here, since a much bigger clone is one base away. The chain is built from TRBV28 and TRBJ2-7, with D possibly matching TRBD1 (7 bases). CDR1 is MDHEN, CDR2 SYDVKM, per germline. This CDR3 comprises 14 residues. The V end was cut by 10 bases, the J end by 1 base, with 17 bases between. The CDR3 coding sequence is TGTGCCAACAGCCAGGGGGGCTCATCCTACGAGCAGTACTTC. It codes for CANSQGGSSYEQYF.

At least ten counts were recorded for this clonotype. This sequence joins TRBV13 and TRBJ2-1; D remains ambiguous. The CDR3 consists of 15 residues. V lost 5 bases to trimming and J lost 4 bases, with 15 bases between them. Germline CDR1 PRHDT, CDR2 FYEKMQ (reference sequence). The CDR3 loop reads CASSKNIEVYNEQFF. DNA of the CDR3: TGTGCCAGCAGCAAAAACATAGAAGTGTACAATGAGCAGTTCTTC.

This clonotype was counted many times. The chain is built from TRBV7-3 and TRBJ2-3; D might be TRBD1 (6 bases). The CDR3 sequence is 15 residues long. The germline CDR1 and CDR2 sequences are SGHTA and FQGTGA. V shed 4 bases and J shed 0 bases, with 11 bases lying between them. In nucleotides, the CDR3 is TGTGCCAGCAGCTACGACAGGTTCAGCACAGATACGCAGTATTTT. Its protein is CASSYDRFSTDTQYF.

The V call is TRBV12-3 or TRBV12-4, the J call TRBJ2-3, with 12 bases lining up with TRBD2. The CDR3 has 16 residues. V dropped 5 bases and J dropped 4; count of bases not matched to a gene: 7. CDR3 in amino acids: CASSPETSGRSDTQYF. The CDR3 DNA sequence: TGTGCCAGCAGTCCCGAGACTAGCGGGAGATCAGATACGCAGTATTTT.

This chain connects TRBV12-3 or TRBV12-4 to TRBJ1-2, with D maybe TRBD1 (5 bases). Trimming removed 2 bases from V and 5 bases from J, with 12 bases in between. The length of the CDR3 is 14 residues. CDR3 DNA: TGTGCCAGCAGTTTATACGGGACTGATTATGGCTACACCTTC. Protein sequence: CASSLYGTDYGYTF.

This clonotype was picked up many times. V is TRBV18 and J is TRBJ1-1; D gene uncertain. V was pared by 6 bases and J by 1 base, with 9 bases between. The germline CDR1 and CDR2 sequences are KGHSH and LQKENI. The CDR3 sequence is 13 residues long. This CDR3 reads CASSTGRNTEAFF. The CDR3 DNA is TGTGCCAGCTCCACCGGGAGGAACACTGAAGCTTTCTTT.

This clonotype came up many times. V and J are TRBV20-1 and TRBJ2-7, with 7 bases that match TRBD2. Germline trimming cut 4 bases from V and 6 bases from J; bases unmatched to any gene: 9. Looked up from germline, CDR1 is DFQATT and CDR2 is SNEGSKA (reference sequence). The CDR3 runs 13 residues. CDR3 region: CSAKWEGLSEQYF. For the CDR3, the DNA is TGCAGTGCTAAATGGGAGGGCCTTTCCGAGCAGTACTTC.

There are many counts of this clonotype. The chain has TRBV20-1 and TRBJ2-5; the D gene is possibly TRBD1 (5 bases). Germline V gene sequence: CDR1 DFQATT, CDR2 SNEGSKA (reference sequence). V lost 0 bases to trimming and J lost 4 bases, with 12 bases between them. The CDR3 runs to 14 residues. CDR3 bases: TGCAGTGCTAGAGATCCGGCCAGGGCAGAGACCCAGTACTTC. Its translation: CSARDPARAETQYF.

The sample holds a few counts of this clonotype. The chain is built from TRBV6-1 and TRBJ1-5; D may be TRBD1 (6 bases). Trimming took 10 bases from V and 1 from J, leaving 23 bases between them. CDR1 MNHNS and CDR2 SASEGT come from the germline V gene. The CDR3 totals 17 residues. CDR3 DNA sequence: TGTGCCAACGAAGTAGGGCAGGGGTATGGAAGCAATCAGCCCCAGCATTTT. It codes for CANEVGQGYGSNQPQHF.

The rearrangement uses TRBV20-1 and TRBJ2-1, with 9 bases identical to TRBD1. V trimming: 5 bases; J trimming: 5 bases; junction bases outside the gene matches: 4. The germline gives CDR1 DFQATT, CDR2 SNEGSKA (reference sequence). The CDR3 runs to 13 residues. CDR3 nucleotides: TGCAGTGCTCCGGGACAGGGTGACAATGAGCAGTTCTTC. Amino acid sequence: CSAPGQGDNEQFF.

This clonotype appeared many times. CDR3 sequence (DNA): TGTGCCAGCCGGAGCGGGAGCGGCAATGAGCAGTTCTTC. Its protein product is CASRSGSGNEQFF. The chain is built from TRBV11-3 and TRBJ2-1; 8 nucleotides align to TRBD2. The ends lost 8 bases at V and 6 bases at J; junction bases unmatched: 6. CDR1 and CDR2 (germline): SGHNT, YENEEA. This CDR3 is 13 amino acids long.

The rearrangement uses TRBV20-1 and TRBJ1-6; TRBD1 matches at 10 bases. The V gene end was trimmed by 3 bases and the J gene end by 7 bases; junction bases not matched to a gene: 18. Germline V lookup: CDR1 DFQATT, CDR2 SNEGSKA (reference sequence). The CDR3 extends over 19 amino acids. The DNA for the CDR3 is TGCAGTGCTAGGACTGCCGGGACAGGGGCAATTTTTAGGAATTCACCCCTCCACTTT. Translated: CSARTAGTGAIFRNSPLHF.

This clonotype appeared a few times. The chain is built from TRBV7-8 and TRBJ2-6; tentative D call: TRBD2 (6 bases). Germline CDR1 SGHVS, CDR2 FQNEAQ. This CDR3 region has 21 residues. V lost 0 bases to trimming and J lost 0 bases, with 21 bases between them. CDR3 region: CASSLARGLILWSSGANVLTF. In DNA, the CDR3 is TGTGCCAGCAGCTTAGCTCGGGGACTGATACTTTGGAGCTCTGGGGCCAACGTCCTGACTTTC.